What follows are 7 T cell receptor beta chains derived from one specimen sequenced in a study of cytomegalovirus exposure and HLA in healthy donors. This PCR relied on a set of 60 Vbeta primers and 13 Jbeta primers. The method was immunoSEQ multiplex PCR; TCRdb's version includes in-frame clones alone and lacks a portion of them. In the table there are 150,000 to 200,000 clones, around four fifths of which are singletons. Sequences were obtained from PBMCs. Every receptor here comes from a girl under 18 in good health and CMV-seropositive.

The chain joins TRBV11-3 to TRBJ1-2; D gene unclear. Germline CDR1 reads SGHNT; CDR2 reads YENEEA. Trimming stripped 4 bases from V and 8 bases from J, with 14 bases between. The CDR3 sequence is 13 residues long. Here the CDR3 DNA reads TGTGCCAGCAGCTCATCCCGGACGGGGGGCTACACCTTC. It specifies CASSSSRTGGYTF.

The chain is built from TRBV7-9 and TRBJ2-7; 9 positions match TRBD1. CDR3 length: 16 residues. Germline V CDR1 and CDR2: SEHNR, FQNEAQ (reference sequence). V was clipped by 3 bases and J by 2 bases; unmatched bases: 8. CDR3 in amino acids: CASSLEWTGEAYEQYF. Written as DNA, the CDR3 is TGTGCCAGCAGCTTGGAATGGACAGGGGAGGCCTACGAGCAGTACTTC. Supplemented by reference TRBV7-9 and TRBJ2-7, the full variable domain reads DTGVSQNPRHKITKRGQNVTFRCDPISEHNRLYWYRQTLGQGPEFLTYFQNEAQLEKSRLLSDRFSAERPKGSFSTLEIQRTEQGDSAMYLCASSLEWTGEAYEQYFGPGTRLTVT.

The V and J genes are TRBV29-1 and TRBJ2-2, with 9 bases that match TRBD1. J was trimmed by 6 bases and V by 6 bases; bases with no gene match: 8. Per the germline V gene, CDR1 is SQVTM and CDR2 is ANQGSEA. CDR3 size: 14 residues. CDR3 sequence reads: CSVAGTGKAGELFF. The CDR3, as DNA: TGCAGCGTCGCAGGGACAGGGAAGGCCGGGGAGCTGTTTTTT.

The chain combines TRBV11-2 with TRBJ2-5, with D possibly being TRBD2 (6 bases). The CDR3 extends over 16 amino acids. The germline CDR1 and CDR2 sequences are SGHAT and FQNNGV. V was shortened by 5 bases and J by 5 bases, with 21 bases between the two germline ends. In DNA, the CDR3 is TGTGCCAGCAGCCGGCTGGCGGGGCCCCTCGAGGAGACCCAGTACTTC. Residues: CASSRLAGPLEETQYF.

CDR3 DNA: TGTGCCAGCAGCTTCCTGACAGGGTTGGCTGAAGCTTTCTTT. It translates to CASSFLTGLAEAFF. V and J are TRBV7-9 and TRBJ1-1; 7 nucleotides line up with TRBD1. Germline V gene lookup returns CDR1 SEHNR and CDR2 FQNEAQ (reference sequence). This CDR3 comprises 14 residues. With V trimmed by 3 bases and J by 6 bases, 7 bases remained unmatched.

This chain uses TRBV9 with TRBJ1-1; D remains unclear. Germline V lookup: CDR1 SGDLS, CDR2 YYNGEE. With 4 bases removed from V and 0 bases from J, the gap between germline ends came to 19 bases. The CDR3 runs to 17 residues. The CDR3 DNA follows: TGTGCCAGCAGCCTTAGAGGAGTGCAAATATTGAACACTGAAGCTTTCTTT. Its translation is CASSLRGVQILNTEAFF.

The gene calls are TRBV19 and TRBJ1-5; D remains ambiguous. Trimming removed 6 bases at V and 5 bases at J, with 11 bases between. Germline loops: CDR1 LNHDA, CDR2 SQIVND (reference sequence). This CDR3 region has 13 residues. This CDR3 reads CASSPEADQPQHF. The CDR3 DNA follows: TGTGCCAGTAGCCCGGAGGCGGATCAGCCCCAGCATTTT.